This is a list of T cell receptor beta chains from one sample in a study of T-cell reconstitution after alpha-beta-depleted transplantation in children. TCRdb reanalysed the PCR reads using MiXCR and keeps one entry per CDR3 protein. The sample includes about 610,000 distinct CDR3 sequences, more than 20% seen only once; the top ten take less than 40%. This sample comprised PBMCs, obtained before TCRalphabeta/CD19-depleted stem cell transplant. Receptor source: a boy younger than two with Wiskott-Aldrich syndrome, due to receive a stem cell transplant. Each CDR3 is given without its conserved first and last residue.

V gene	J gene	CDR3 protein
TRBV18	TRBJ2-5	ASSPPGGRETQY
TRBV9	TRBJ2-1	ASSILGGTNEQF
TRBV2	TRBJ1-6	ASSESGGGFPLH
TRBV20-1	TRBJ2-7	SARLGAYEQY
TRBV5-1	TRBJ2-7	ASSLRGSPTYEQY
TRBV5-1	TRBJ1-2	ASSGGTGEGYT
TRBV7-8	TRBJ2-7	ASSLGHGKAYEQY
TRBV5-1	TRBJ1-1	ASSPDATRNTEAF
TRBV15	TRBJ2-4	ATSRDRAAKNIQY
TRBV5-1	TRBJ2-3	ASSPATGSTDTQY
TRBV20-1	TRBJ2-5	SASDFLHQETQY
TRBV11-2	TRBJ2-1	ASSLRDGEWGEQF
TRBV12-3/TRBV12-4	TRBJ2-3	ASSSKLLAGGTTDTQY
TRBV20-1	TRBJ1-1	SARELVAGPNTEAF
TRBV6-5	TRBJ1-3	ASSYSSSRQGPGNTIY
TRBV5-1	TRBJ2-5	ASSLIRREETQY
TRBV7-2	TRBJ1-6	ASSLKSGGQGNNSPLH
TRBV20-1	TRBJ2-3	SASLVAISTDTQY
TRBV7-9	TRBJ1-2	ASSPTGINYGYT
TRBV10-2	TRBJ2-7	ASNASPSSSYEQY
TRBV5-1	TRBJ2-1	ASSLALAGVTGEQF
TRBV9	TRBJ2-1	ASNLQGTEQF
TRBV5-1	TRBJ2-3	ASCITDTQY
TRBV18	TRBJ2-7	ASSPQRVGGSEQY
TRBV20-1	TRBJ2-2	SANRASKNTGELF
TRBV7-2	TRBJ2-7	ASSLVAGGPSSYEQY
TRBV5-1	TRBJ2-7	ASSLGGHEQY
TRBV6-1	TRBJ2-7	ASRPMGCISYEQY
TRBV28	TRBJ1-6	ASSTGTYNSPLH
TRBV13	TRBJ2-3	ASSSQGALTDTQY
TRBV27	TRBJ1-5	ASSLSPGAVQH
TRBV20-1	TRBJ2-3	SADDGRAPGDTQY
TRBV5-1	TRBJ1-2	ASSTRGGGLSYGYT
TRBV29-1	TRBJ2-6	SVGLGQGNSGANVLT
TRBV5-6	TRBJ2-5	ASSLGLVGRRETQY
TRBV28	TRBJ1-2	ASSLFRGTYYGYT
TRBV29-1	TRBJ2-5	SVEKGQGLVETQY